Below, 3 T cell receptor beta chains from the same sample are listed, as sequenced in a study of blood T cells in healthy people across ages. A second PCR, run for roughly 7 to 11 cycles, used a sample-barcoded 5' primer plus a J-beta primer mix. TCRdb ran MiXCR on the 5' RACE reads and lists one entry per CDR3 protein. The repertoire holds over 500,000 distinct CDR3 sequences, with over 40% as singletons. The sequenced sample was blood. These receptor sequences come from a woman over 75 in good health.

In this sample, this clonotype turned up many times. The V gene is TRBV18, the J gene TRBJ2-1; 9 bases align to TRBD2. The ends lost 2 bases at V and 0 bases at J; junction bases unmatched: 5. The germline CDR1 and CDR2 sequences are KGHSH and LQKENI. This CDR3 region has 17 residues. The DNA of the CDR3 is TGTGCCAGCTCACCATATAGCGGGGGAAGCTCCTACAATGAGCAGTTCTTC. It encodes CASSPYSGGSSYNEQFF.

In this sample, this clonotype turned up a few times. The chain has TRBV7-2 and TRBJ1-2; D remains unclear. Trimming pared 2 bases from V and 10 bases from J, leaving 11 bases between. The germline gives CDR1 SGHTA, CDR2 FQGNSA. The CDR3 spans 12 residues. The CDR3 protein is CASSLRSGPYTF. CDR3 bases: TGTGCCAGCAGCTTACGGTCAGGACCCTACACCTTC.

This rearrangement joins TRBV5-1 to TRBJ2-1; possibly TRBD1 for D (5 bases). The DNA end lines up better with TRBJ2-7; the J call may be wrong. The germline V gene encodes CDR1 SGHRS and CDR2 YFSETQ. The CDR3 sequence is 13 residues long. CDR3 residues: CASSFDSPNEQYF. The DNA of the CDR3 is TGCGCCAGCAGCTTTGACAGCCCCAATGAGCAGTACTTC.